These T cell receptor beta chains were read from a single sample in a study of cytomegalovirus exposure and HLA in healthy donors. Some clones are missing from TCRdb's copy, which holds only in-frame ones; the method was immunoSEQ multiplex PCR. The table lists roughly 120,000 clones, about 80% of them singletons, with around an eighth in the top ten. Specimen: PBMCs. The receptor set was obtained from a man aged 30-40 years in good health and CMV-seropositive. Each CDR3 is given with its conserved first and last residue. Each record gives: D gene, V gene, clone size, J gene, CDR3 protein, CDR3 DNA. D genes are given only for firm matches. The size entry is marked missing in some rows and otherwise reads once, few, many or a size class.

D gene: .
V gene: TRBV5-1
clone size: .
J gene: TRBJ2-1
CDR3 protein: CASSSDYSYNEQFF
CDR3 DNA: TGCGCCAGCAGCTCAGACTACTCCTACAATGAGCAGTTCTTC

D gene: .
V gene: TRBV5-4
clone size: .
J gene: TRBJ2-7
CDR3 protein: CASQGPTYEQYF
CDR3 DNA: TGTGCCAGCCAGGGCCCTACCTACGAGCAGTACTTC

D gene: .
V gene: TRBV5-1
clone size: .
J gene: TRBJ1-3
CDR3 protein: CASSSTGNPGNTIYF
CDR3 DNA: TGCGCCAGCAGCTCCACAGGCAATCCTGGAAACACCATATATTTT

D gene: .
V gene: TRBV5-4
clone size: .
J gene: TRBJ2-3
CDR3 protein: CASSPFEVVGTDTQYF
CDR3 DNA: TGTGCCAGCAGCCCCTTCGAGGTAGTTGGGACAGATACGCAGTATTTT

D gene: .
V gene: TRBV5-6
clone size: .
J gene: TRBJ1-1
CDR3 protein: CASSFRGFPEAFF
CDR3 DNA: TGTGCCAGCAGCTTCCGGGGTTTCCCTGAAGCTTTCTTT

D gene: TRBD1
V gene: TRBV15
clone size: .
J gene: TRBJ2-7
CDR3 protein: CATSSLVWGQRSSYEQYF
CDR3 DNA: TGTGCCACCAGCAGTCTCGTCTGGGGACAGCGAAGCTCCTACGAGCAGTACTTC

D gene: TRBD1
V gene: TRBV29-1
clone size: .
J gene: TRBJ2-1
CDR3 protein: CSVGTGVNEQFF
CDR3 DNA: TGCAGCGTCGGGACAGGGGTTAATGAGCAGTTCTTC

D gene: .
V gene: TRBV11-2
clone size: .
J gene: TRBJ1-6
CDR3 protein: CASSFGEYYNSPLHF
CDR3 DNA: TGTGCCAGCAGCTTCGGAGAATACTATAATTCACCCCTCCACTTT

D gene: TRBD2
V gene: TRBV7-9
clone size: .
J gene: TRBJ2-5
CDR3 protein: CSSSLGLAGAYQETQYF
CDR3 DNA: TGTTCCAGCAGCTTAGGGCTAGCGGGGGCCTACCAAGAGACCCAGTACTTC

D gene: TRBD1
V gene: TRBV7-2
clone size: .
J gene: TRBJ1-2
CDR3 protein: CASSLPTPGGHSYGYTF
CDR3 DNA: TGTGCCAGCAGCTTACCTACACCAGGGGGCCATTCTTATGGCTACACCTTC

D gene: TRBD1
V gene: TRBV7-6
clone size: once
J gene: TRBJ1-5
CDR3 protein: CASSLGQGWAQSQPQHF
CDR3 DNA: TGTGCCAGCAGCTTGGGACAGGGATGGGCGCAAAGTCAGCCCCAGCATTTT

D gene: TRBD1
V gene: TRBV4-1
clone size: .
J gene: TRBJ2-5
CDR3 protein: CASSPSTGGGQETQYF
CDR3 DNA: TGCGCCAGCAGCCCGTCGACAGGGGGTGGCCAAGAGACCCAGTACTTC

D gene: TRBD1
V gene: TRBV27
clone size: .
J gene: TRBJ1-6
CDR3 protein: CASSDSGTGSSPLHF
CDR3 DNA: TGTGCCAGCAGCGATTCCGGGACAGGGAGTTCACCCCTCCACTTT

D gene: .
V gene: TRBV7-2
clone size: .
J gene: TRBJ2-5
CDR3 protein: CASSDTVTWHGTQYF
CDR3 DNA: TGTGCCAGCAGCGATACAGTGACATGGCATGGGACCCAGTACTTC

D gene: TRBD1
V gene: TRBV9
clone size: once
J gene: TRBJ2-2
CDR3 protein: CASSVLGQGYTGELFF
CDR3 DNA: TGTGCCAGCAGCGTCCTGGGACAGGGGTACACCGGGGAGCTGTTTTTT

D gene: TRBD2
V gene: TRBV7-2
clone size: .
J gene: TRBJ2-1
CDR3 protein: CASSLSAQRGGFEQFF
CDR3 DNA: TGTGCCAGCAGCCTGTCGGCACAGCGGGGGGGCTTTGAGCAGTTCTTC

D gene: .
V gene: TRBV7-9
clone size: .
J gene: TRBJ1-3
CDR3 protein: CASSPAVNGGNTIYF
CDR3 DNA: TGTGCCAGCAGCCCGGCAGTAAACGGGGGGAACACCATATATTTT

D gene: .
V gene: TRBV9
clone size: .
J gene: TRBJ2-1
CDR3 protein: CASSSPPGDEQFF
CDR3 DNA: TGTGCCAGCAGCTCCCCGCCAGGGGATGAGCAGTTCTTC

D gene: .
V gene: TRBV6-6
clone size: .
J gene: TRBJ2-1
CDR3 protein: CASIGESGIYNEQFF
CDR3 DNA: TGTGCCAGCATCGGGGAGTCCGGCATCTACAATGAGCAGTTCTTC

D gene: TRBD2
V gene: TRBV6-5
clone size: .
J gene: TRBJ2-5
CDR3 protein: CASSPSGGETQYF
CDR3 DNA: TGTGCCAGCAGTCCCAGCGGGGGGGAGACCCAGTACTTC

D gene: .
V gene: TRBV23-1
clone size: .
J gene: TRBJ1-4
CDR3 protein: CASSQSGDRTATNEKLFF
CDR3 DNA: TGCGCCAGCAGTCAATCTGGAGACCGGACAGCAACTAATGAAAAACTGTTTTTT

D gene: .
V gene: TRBV7-9
clone size: few
J gene: TRBJ2-7
CDR3 protein: CASSRDSYSYEQYF
CDR3 DNA: TGTGCCAGCAGCCGGGACTCATACTCCTACGAGCAGTACTTC

D gene: .
V gene: TRBV7-2
clone size: .
J gene: TRBJ2-3
CDR3 protein: CASSLMEGLTDTQYF
CDR3 DNA: TGTGCCAGCAGCTTAATGGAGGGCCTGACAGATACGCAGTATTTT

D gene: .
V gene: TRBV2
clone size: .
J gene: TRBJ2-3
CDR3 protein: CASSPGHTIDTQYF
CDR3 DNA: TGTGCCAGCAGCCCGGGACATACCATAGATACGCAGTATTTT

D gene: .
V gene: TRBV11-2
clone size: .
J gene: TRBJ1-1
CDR3 protein: CASSLMTGRTEAFF
CDR3 DNA: TGTGCCAGCAGCTTAATGACAGGCCGGACTGAAGCTTTCTTT

D gene: .
V gene: TRBV19
clone size: .
J gene: TRBJ2-5
CDR3 protein: CASSPREGASATQYF
CDR3 DNA: TGTGCCAGTAGTCCCCGGGAGGGGGCGTCAGCCACCCAGTACTTC

D gene: .
V gene: TRBV7-9
clone size: .
J gene: TRBJ2-5
CDR3 protein: CASSSRTAGETQYF
CDR3 DNA: TGTGCCAGCAGCTCCCGGACAGCCGGAGAGACCCAGTACTTC

D gene: TRBD2
V gene: TRBV29-1
clone size: .
J gene: TRBJ2-7
CDR3 protein: CSVEKRGGLRYEQYF
CDR3 DNA: TGCAGCGTTGAGAAGCGGGGGGGGCTTCGATACGAGCAGTACTTC

D gene: .
V gene: TRBV28
clone size: few
J gene: TRBJ1-1
CDR3 protein: CASSMEVRAEAFF
CDR3 DNA: TGTGCCAGCAGTATGGAGGTCCGGGCTGAAGCTTTCTTT

D gene: TRBD1
V gene: TRBV7-9
clone size: .
J gene: TRBJ1-1
CDR3 protein: CASSSGQGTEAFF
CDR3 DNA: TGTGCCAGCAGCTCGGGACAGGGCACTGAAGCTTTCTTT

D gene: .
V gene: TRBV18
clone size: few
J gene: TRBJ1-5
CDR3 protein: CASSGDSNQPQHF
CDR3 DNA: TGTGCCAGCTCCGGGGATAGCAATCAGCCCCAGCATTTT

D gene: TRBD1
V gene: TRBV7-9
clone size: .
J gene: TRBJ2-7
CDR3 protein: CASSFPGQGIEQYF
CDR3 DNA: TGTGCCAGCAGCTTCCCGGGACAGGGAATCGAGCAGTACTTC

D gene: TRBD1
V gene: TRBV5-4
clone size: .
J gene: TRBJ2-2
CDR3 protein: CASSRPGGPNTGELFF
CDR3 DNA: TGTGCCAGCAGCCGCCCAGGGGGCCCGAACACCGGGGAGCTGTTTTTT

D gene: .
V gene: TRBV29-1
clone size: .
J gene: TRBJ2-1
CDR3 protein: CSVAAGPGGSYNEQFF
CDR3 DNA: TGCAGCGTTGCCGCGGGCCCCGGTGGGTCCTACAATGAGCAGTTCTTC

D gene: .
V gene: TRBV9
clone size: .
J gene: TRBJ2-2
CDR3 protein: CASSVGGQSTGELFF
CDR3 DNA: TGTGCCAGCAGCGTAGGGGGACAAAGCACCGGGGAGCTGTTTTTT

D gene: .
V gene: TRBV29-1
clone size: .
J gene: TRBJ1-5
CDR3 protein: CSAGGAGQPQHF
CDR3 DNA: TGCAGCGCGGGAGGGGCCGGGCAGCCCCAGCATTTT

D gene: TRBD2
V gene: TRBV7-9
clone size: .
J gene: TRBJ2-5
CDR3 protein: CASSGAGWAQYF
CDR3 DNA: TGTGCCAGTAGCGGGGCCGGGTGGGCCCAGTACTTC

D gene: .
V gene: TRBV12-5
clone size: .
J gene: TRBJ2-1
CDR3 protein: CASGLGEGGPEQFF
CDR3 DNA: TGTGCTAGTGGTTTGGGTGAAGGGGGACCTGAGCAGTTCTTC

D gene: TRBD1
V gene: TRBV30
clone size: .
J gene: TRBJ1-2
CDR3 protein: CAWSPTGTNYGYTF
CDR3 DNA: TGTGCCTGGAGTCCGACAGGGACTAACTATGGCTACACCTTC

D gene: .
V gene: TRBV5-3
clone size: .
J gene: TRBJ2-5
CDR3 protein: CARSLYWGPETQYF
CDR3 DNA: TGTGCCAGAAGCTTGTATTGGGGCCCAGAGACCCAGTACTTC

D gene: TRBD1
V gene: TRBV19
clone size: .
J gene: TRBJ2-7
CDR3 protein: CASSIVLDRVYEQYF
CDR3 DNA: TGTGCCAGTAGTATAGTGCTGGACAGGGTCTACGAGCAGTACTTC

D gene: TRBD1
V gene: TRBV6-5
clone size: once
J gene: TRBJ1-2
CDR3 protein: CASSYGPGGNYGYTF
CDR3 DNA: TGTGCCAGCAGTTACGGGCCAGGGGGCAACTATGGCTACACCTTC

D gene: TRBD2
V gene: TRBV27
clone size: .
J gene: TRBJ2-7
CDR3 protein: CASSFGGGFACEQYF
CDR3 DNA: TGTGCCAGCAGTTTCGGCGGGGGGTTTGCCTGCGAGCAGTACTTC

D gene: TRBD2
V gene: TRBV28
clone size: .
J gene: TRBJ2-5
CDR3 protein: CASSSVAGGLKTQYF
CDR3 DNA: TGTGCCAGCAGTTCCGTGGCGGGGGGGCTGAAGACCCAGTACTTC

D gene: .
V gene: TRBV13
clone size: .
J gene: TRBJ2-7
CDR3 protein: CASSLAGDNSYEQYF
CDR3 DNA: TGTGCCAGCAGCTTAGCAGGGGACAACTCCTACGAGCAGTACTTC

D gene: TRBD1
V gene: TRBV29-1
clone size: .
J gene: TRBJ2-5
CDR3 protein: CSAHSGTGGRETQYF
CDR3 DNA: TGCAGCGCTCACTCCGGGACAGGGGGCCGAGAGACCCAGTACTTC

D gene: TRBD1
V gene: TRBV7-6
clone size: once
J gene: TRBJ2-2
CDR3 protein: CASSPIPGQGGTGELFF
CDR3 DNA: TGTGCCAGCAGCCCCATACCGGGACAGGGCGGCACCGGGGAGCTGTTTTTT

D gene: TRBD1
V gene: TRBV27
clone size: .
J gene: TRBJ1-4
CDR3 protein: CASSSQGTATNEKLFF
CDR3 DNA: TGTGCCAGCAGTTCACAGGGGACTGCAACTAATGAAAAACTGTTTTTT

D gene: TRBD2
V gene: TRBV10-1
clone size: .
J gene: TRBJ2-1
CDR3 protein: CASSEKGWASGGTYNEQFF
CDR3 DNA: TGCGCCAGCAGTGAGAAGGGATGGGCTAGCGGGGGTACCTACAATGAGCAGTTCTTC

D gene: TRBD2
V gene: TRBV7-8
clone size: few
J gene: TRBJ2-1
CDR3 protein: CASSSRGGDLHNEQFF
CDR3 DNA: TGTGCCAGCAGCTCACGGGGGGGGGACTTACACAATGAGCAGTTCTTC

D gene: .
V gene: TRBV7-9
clone size: .
J gene: TRBJ2-3
CDR3 protein: CASSPPAASTDTQYF
CDR3 DNA: TGTGCCAGCAGCCCCCCAGCGGCTAGCACAGATACGCAGTATTTT

D gene: TRBD1
V gene: TRBV7-6
clone size: .
J gene: TRBJ1-4
CDR3 protein: CASSGRQGIETNEKLFF
CDR3 DNA: TGTGCCAGCAGCGGCAGACAGGGAATAGAAACTAATGAAAAACTGTTTTTT